The TCR beta chain under discussion was sequenced for a study of shared clonotypes between healthy human individuals. A single count supports this clone. What it recognizes is unknown. Study observations and caveats: A handful of donors shared roughly 5% of their naive CD4 clonotypes.

Replicate PCRs from sorted subsets contained about 200 ng DNA, which is some 30,000 T cell genomes. Generated by immunoSEQ multiplex PCR, the TCRdb table keeps only in-frame clones and is missing some. This table holds about 1.1 million clones, about 72% found once. The germline gives CDR1 SGHTA, CDR2 FQGNSA. The length of the CDR3 is 14 residues. J is TRBJ2-5 and V is TRBV7-2; TRBD2 aligns across 7 bases. The J call may be wrong; the DNA end is better matched by TRBJ2-7. The source material was memory CD4+ T cells from PBMCs. As to subset: CD45RA-negative fraction. This TCR was sampled from a man aged 18 to 35 in good health. Some clones in this sample may be carry-over from other donors' samples. The CDR3 sequence is CASSHLAESYEQYF. DNA for the CDR3: TGTGCCAGCAGCCACCTAGCGGAATCCTACGAGCAGTACTTC.